This TCR beta chain originates from a study of blood T cell repertoires in COVID-19. In the study overall: Samples of COVID-19 (acute and convalescent) were obtained from the United States, Italy and Spain. T cells, B-cell-depleted T cells, or PBMCs provided the cDNA or gDNA that served as material.

The authors' processing: Scientists estimated how many nucleated cells there were by amplifying reference gene primers. Only in-frame clones appear in the TCRdb table, and some are missing; sequencing was by immunoSEQ multiplex PCR. V, J and clone size were drawn from that table, and D and trimming were deduced from the DNA. The sample shows approximately 120,000 clones, 75% to 90% of them seen only once. The CDR3 has 15 amino acids. CDR1 is GTSNPN, CDR2 SVGIG, per germline (reference sequence). V dropped 0 bases and J dropped 7 bases, with 16 bases sitting between them. The specimen was peripheral blood. The genes are TRBV30 and TRBJ1-5; D gene ambiguous. This receptor was taken from a human donor in a cohort sampled during active COVID-19. The CDR3 DNA is TGTGCCTGGAGTGTAGATTCGGGTGCCGGGCAGCCCCAGCATTTT. Its protein product is CAWSVDSGAGQPQHF.